This entry describes one T cell receptor beta chain. The CDR3 is made up of 17 amino acids. Germline V gene sequence: CDR1 LGHDT, CDR2 YNNKEL (reference sequence). After removal of 0 bases from V and 3 bases from J, the junction contained 9 bases not matched to a gene. The sample originates from a study of blood T cell repertoires in COVID-19. Study as a whole: In each case, the material was cDNA or gDNA derived from T cells, B-cell-depleted T cells, or PBMCs.

Only in-frame clones appear in the TCRdb table, and some are missing; sequencing was by immunoSEQ multiplex PCR. The table lists just over 150,000 clones, roughly 90% of them singletons. V and J are TRBV3-1 (or the pseudogene TRBV3-2) and TRBJ2-7, with TRBD1 matching over 9 bases. The TCR sequence derives from a woman aged 50 to 60 who had recovered from COVID-19. Specimen: PBMCs or T cells enriched from blood (not recorded which). CDR3 amino acids: CASSQERDRVARYEQYF. The CDR3 DNA reads as TGTGCCAGCAGCCAAGAAAGGGACAGGGTGGCGCGCTACGAGCAGTACTTC.